A single T cell receptor beta chain is shown here with its context. Its antigen is undetermined. This sample is part of a study of PD-1 blockade in mismatch repair-deficient tumors. At the level of the study: Patients had roughly twelve mismatch repair-deficient cancer types, all previously treated and progressing.

Data came from immunoSEQ multiplex PCR; TCRdb stores just in-frame clones and leaves some out. The sample consists of 80,000 to 130,000 clones, approximately 83% of them appearing once. Every patient had mismatch repair deficiency by PCR or immunohistochemistry. The TCR-sequenced patients were a few responders to pembrolizumab. Germline assignment: CDR1 LNHDA and CDR2 SQIVND (reference sequence). After removal of 9 bases from V and 1 base from J, the junction contained 7 bases not matched to a gene. The CDR3 sequence is 15 residues long. Study results and limitations: After pembrolizumab, tumor-resident clones rose rapidly, then generally contracted before radiologic responses.

The clonotype was recovered from an adult with mismatch repair-deficient cancer. The gene calls are TRBV19 and TRBJ2-7, with 12 positions matching TRBD2. The sample was peripheral blood, taken roughly eight months after starting pembrolizumab. CDR3 nucleotide sequence: TGTGCCAGCAGTGGACTAGCGGGACGGTCCTACGAGCAGTACTTC. It is translated as CASSGLAGRSYEQYF.